One and the same sample provided the 15 T cell receptor beta chains below, sequenced in a study of T cell responses to AZD1222 COVID-19 vaccine. The protocol was immunoSEQ multiplex PCR, while the TCRdb copy is restricted to in-frame clones and leaves out a portion. The sample has approximately 42,000 clones, 70% to 90% seen once. Specimen: peripheral blood, collected 28 days after the second AZD1222 dose. Receptors originate from an adult who received the AZD1222 COVID-19 vaccine.

The V and J genes are TRBV19 and TRBJ1-2, with D perhaps TRBD1 (5 bases). The germline V gene encodes CDR1 LNHDA and CDR2 SQIVND (reference sequence). Trimming left V 5 bases short and J 3 bases short, with 16 bases between. The CDR3 is made up of 15 amino acids. CDR3 in amino acids: CASSPPGAGYYGYTF. Written as DNA, the CDR3 is TGTGCCAGTAGTCCCCCCGGGGCGGGGTACTATGGCTACACCTTC. Full variable domain (remainder filled in from reference TRBV19 and TRBJ1-2): DGGITQSPKYLFRKEGQNVTLSCEQNLNHDAMYWYRQDPGQGLRLIYYSQIVNDFQKGDIAEGYSVSREKKESFPLTVTSAQKNPTAFYLCASSPPGAGYYGYTFGSGTRLTVV.

The rearrangement joins TRBV6-5 to TRBJ1-1, with D uncertain. V lost 0 bases to trimming and J lost 5 bases, with 13 bases between them. The CDR3 runs to 15 residues. Germline V gene data show CDR1 as MNHEY and CDR2 as SVGAGI. The CDR3, as DNA: TGTGCCAGCAGTTACTCGTTCACAGAAGGTACTGAAGCTTTCTTT. Translating gives CASSYSFTEGTEAFF.

V is TRBV2 and J is TRBJ1-4; 9 positions agree with TRBD1. The CDR3 covers 13 residues. V was clipped by 3 bases and J by 7 bases; unmatched bases: 0. Germline V CDR1 and CDR2: SNHLY, FYNNEI. The CDR3 DNA reads TGTGCCAGCAGTGAGGACAGGGGTGAAAAACTGTTTTTT. Amino acids: CASSEDRGEKLFF. Based on the CDR3 plus reference TRBV2 and TRBJ1-4, the full variable domain is EPEVTQTPSHQVTQMGQEVILRCVPISNHLYFYWYRQILGQKVEFLVSFYNNEISEKSEIFDDQFSVERPDGSNFTLKIRSTKLEDSAMYFCASSEDRGEKLFFGSGTQLSVL.

The gene calls are TRBV9 and TRBJ2-3, with D possibly TRBD2 on 5 matching bases. The CDR3 totals 18 residues. V lost 4 bases and J 2 bases, leaving 23 bases between the germline ends. The germline V gene has CDR1 SGDLS and CDR2 YYNGEE. The CDR3 DNA is TGTGCCAGCAGCTTTTCTCCCTCTAGAGGGCCTAACACAGATACGCAGTATTTT. Residues: CASSFSPSRGPNTDTQYF.

The chain is built from TRBV29-1 and TRBJ2-3; 10 nucleotides match TRBD1. There are 13 residues in the CDR3. In germline, CDR1 is SQVTM, CDR2 ANQGSEA. The V gene end was trimmed by 3 bases and the J gene end by 4 bases; junction bases not matched to a gene: 1. The CDR3 bases are TGCAGCGTTGAGACAGGGGGCTCAGATACGCAGTATTTT. This gives the protein CSVETGGSDTQYF.

The V and J genes are TRBV6-1 and TRBJ1-6; D gene ambiguous. Per germline, CDR1 MNHNS and CDR2 SASEGT. The CDR3 totals 15 residues. The ends were cut back, 6 bases at V and 5 bases at J, with 14 bases in the middle. The CDR3 spells CASSLRALDNSPLHF. The CDR3 nucleotides are TGTGCCAGCAGCCTCCGGGCACTTGATAATTCACCCCTCCACTTT.

This clone was observed once. The chain uses TRBV2 and TRBJ2-7, with 7 bases aligning to TRBD2. The CDR3 totals 16 residues. In germline, CDR1 is SNHLY, CDR2 FYNNEI. V lost 8 bases and J lost 3; bases outside the gene matches: 16. This chain's CDR3 is CASRLTSRGSLYEQYF. In nucleotides, the CDR3 is TGTGCCAGCCGCCTGACTAGCCGGGGTTCCCTCTACGAGCAGTACTTC.

The sample holds a few counts of this clone. J is TRBJ1-3 and V is TRBV30; D gene unclear. The CDR3 has 11 residues. Per germline, CDR1 GTSNPN and CDR2 SVGIG (reference sequence). Trimming removed 8 bases from V and 1 base from J, with 6 bases in between. The CDR3 DNA reads as TGTGCCACAGAATCTGGAAACACCATATATTTT. The encoded protein is CATESGNTIYF.

This clone has more than one count but fewer than ten. CDR3 DNA: TGTGCCAGCTCACCGTCGGGGCGAAGCAATCAGCCCCAGCATTTT. Translating gives CASSPSGRSNQPQHF. The genes are TRBV18 and TRBJ1-5; the D gene is possibly TRBD1 (5 bases). The CDR3 runs to 15 residues. V was shortened by 3 bases and J by 1 base, with 10 bases between the two germline ends. Looked up from germline, CDR1 is KGHSH and CDR2 is LQKENI.

This chain uses TRBV7-2 with TRBJ2-3; 8 nucleotides align to TRBD1. The CDR3 runs to 17 residues. Trimming removed 5 bases from V and 3 bases from J; junction bases left unmatched: 13. The germline V gene encodes CDR1 SGHTA and CDR2 FQGNSA. The CDR3 region is CASSQRPDRDGTDTQYF. Written as DNA, the CDR3 is TGTGCCAGCAGCCAGCGTCCGGACAGGGATGGGACAGATACGCAGTATTTT.

V gene TRBV6-2 or TRBV6-3 combines with J gene TRBJ1-1, with D perhaps matching TRBD1 (6 bases). CDR3 length: 16 amino acids. Trimming stripped 2 bases from V and 6 bases from J, with 19 bases between. The germline CDR1 and CDR2 sequences are MNHEY and SVGEGT. The CDR3 loop reads CASSYGWGGARAEAFF. In DNA form, the CDR3 reads TGTGCCAGCAGTTACGGATGGGGGGGCGCGAGGGCTGAAGCTTTCTTT.

This sequence joins TRBV5-1 and TRBJ1-2; D remains unclear. Germline V CDR1 and CDR2: SGHRS, YFSETQ. The CDR3 spans 13 residues. Trimming removed 1 base from V and 3 bases from J, with 7 bases in between. CDR3 sequence (DNA): TGCGCCAGCAGCTTGACGGGAGACTATGGCTACACCTTC. Its translation is CASSLTGDYGYTF.

The genes are TRBV30 and TRBJ2-3; D uncertain. Germline-derived CDR1 and CDR2 are GTSNPN and SVGIG (reference sequence). The CDR3 totals 11 residues. The V end lost 3 bases, the J end lost 7 bases, and 8 bases lay between the germline ends. For the CDR3, the DNA is TGTGCCTGGAGCGGTGGGAATACGCAGTATTTT. As protein: CAWSGGNTQYF.

This clone came up a few times. The gene calls are TRBV7-9 and TRBJ2-6; 8 nucleotides match TRBD2. Germline trimming cut 5 bases from V and 4 bases from J; bases unmatched to any gene: 10. This CDR3 has 17 residues. Looked up from germline, CDR1 is SEHNR and CDR2 is FQNEAQ (reference sequence). The CDR3 loop is CASSPPGGGHGANVLTF. Written as DNA, the CDR3 is TGTGCCAGCAGCCCTCCCGGCGGGGGGCACGGGGCCAACGTCCTGACTTTC. Using reference TRBV7-9 and TRBJ2-6 for the parts outside the CDR3, the full variable domain is DTGVSQNPRHKITKRGQNVTFRCDPISEHNRLYWYRQTLGQGPEFLTYFQNEAQLEKSRLLSDRFSAERPKGSFSTLEIQRTEQGDSAMYLCASSPPGGGHGANVLTFGAGSRLTVL.

The V and J genes are TRBV5-8 and TRBJ2-7; 8 nucleotides line up with TRBD2. J gave up 0 bases and V 3 bases, and 8 bases lay outside the gene matches. The CDR3 is 16 residues long. Germline assignment: CDR1 SGHTS and CDR2 YDEGEE. CDR3 coding DNA: TGTGCCAGCAGCTCTGTAGCGGGGTGGGGCTCCTACGAGCAGTACTTC. This translates into CASSSVAGWGSYEQYF.